Sequencing of this TCR beta chain was carried out in a study of OX40 agonist ivuxolimab in advanced cancers. The wider study: Patients received the agonistic anti-OX40 (CD134) antibody ivuxolimab. The study enrolled dose-escalation patients with hepatocellular carcinoma, melanoma, renal cell or head and neck cancer. A mean age of approximately 64 years, range roughly 20 to 90, was recorded, and 80% to 90% were male. Partial responses occurred in three patients (one hepatocellular carcinoma, two cutaneous melanoma).

This clone was counted only a few times. The table came from immunoSEQ multiplex PCR; TCRdb's copy has only in-frame clones and leaves some out. The top ten clones hold about 38% of a sample with thousands of clones, just under 70% of them seen once. Specimen: CD4+ or CD8+ T cells sorted from blood, collected in a trial of the OX40 agonist ivuxolimab. The sequence was collected from an adult with an advanced solid tumor such as melanoma, head and neck, liver or kidney cancer.

CDR3 bases: TGTGCCAGCAGCCAATCGGTAAATGAGCAGTTCTTC. Protein: CASSQSVNEQFF. The rearrangement joins TRBV4-2 to TRBJ2-1, with D hard to call. The germline gives CDR1 LGHNA, CDR2 YNFKEQ. The germline V and J ends were trimmed by 2 bases and 7 bases, with 6 bases remaining between them. This CDR3 region has 12 residues.